This is a list of T cell receptor beta chains from one sample in a study of cytomegalovirus exposure and HLA in healthy donors. Data came from immunoSEQ multiplex PCR; TCRdb stores just in-frame clones and leaves some out. Among tens of thousands of clones listed, 55% to 75% were seen once. Material for sequencing was PBMCs. The origin of the receptors is a woman in her twenties or thirties in good health and CMV-seronegative. Both conserved end residues are part of each CDR3. The D gene is left open where the match is weak. Rows give clone size only sometimes, using once, few, many, or a class for an expanded clone.

d_call j_call v_call clone_size cdr3_nt cdr3_aa
- TRBJ2-7 TRBV28 - TGTGCCAGCAGTTCCTCCGGAATGACAGGATACGAGCAGTACTTC CASSSSGMTGYEQYF
TRBD1 TRBJ1-5 TRBV28 few TGTGCCAGCACCAAGTGGGGGACAGGGAGTAAACAGCCCCAGCATTTT CASTKWGTGSKQPQHF
TRBD1 TRBJ1-1 TRBV10-3 - TGTGCCATCAGGCCGGACAGGGCTGAAGCTTTCTTT CAIRPDRAEAFF
TRBD2 TRBJ2-7 TRBV5-1 - TGCGCCAGCAGCTTGGGTAATAGCGGGAAAATGTACGAGCAGTACTTC CASSLGNSGKMYEQYF
- TRBJ1-5 TRBV30 few TGTGCCTGGAGACTCGAGGGAAGCAATCAGCCCCAGCATTTT CAWRLEGSNQPQHF
TRBD2 TRBJ2-3 TRBV28 - TGTGCCAGCAGTATGGCTAGCGGCTTCACAGATACGCAGTATTTT CASSMASGFTDTQYF
TRBD2 TRBJ2-5 TRBV9 - TGTGCCAGCAGCGTCGGGGGCGCGGGAGGTGGGGTACAAGAGACCCAGTACTTC CASSVGGAGGGVQETQYF
- TRBJ1-5 TRBV30 - TGTGCCTGGAGTCAGGCAGAAAATCAGCCCCAGCATTTT CAWSQAENQPQHF
TRBD1 TRBJ1-5 TRBV6-1 - TGTGCCATCCAGGGGGCTTGGGATCAGCCCCAGCATTTT CAIQGAWDQPQHF
- TRBJ1-4 TRBV4-2 - TGTGCCAGCAGCCCACCGGGACACCGAAATGAAAAACTGTTTTTT CASSPPGHRNEKLFF
- TRBJ2-2 TRBV5-4 - TGTGCCAGCAGTCTTGCGTTGGCGGGCACCGGGGAGCTGTTTTTT CASSLALAGTGELFF
- TRBJ1-2 TRBV6-6 few TGTGCCAGCAGTTCACAGCGGACTGATAACTATGGCTACACCTTC CASSSQRTDNYGYTF
- TRBJ1-5 TRBV6-1 - TGTGCCAGCAGTGAATATGGTGGCCGGGGTCAGCCCCAGCATTTT CASSEYGGRGQPQHF
TRBD1 TRBJ1-2 TRBV6-5 - TGTGCCAGCAGGACAGGGGGAAACTATGGCTACACCTTC CASRTGGNYGYTF
TRBD2 TRBJ2-5 TRBV2 - TGTGCCAGCAGGGGGACTAGCAGCGGGAAAGAGACCCAGTACTTC CASRGTSSGKETQYF
- TRBJ1-6 TRBV7-8 - TGTGCCAGCAGCTTAGCGCTATCCCCCGGGGAATCACCCCTCCACTTT CASSLALSPGESPLHF
- TRBJ2-3 TRBV9 - TGTGCCAGCAGCGTAGGTCTCACAGATACGCAGTATTTT CASSVGLTDTQYF
- TRBJ1-5 TRBV2 - TGTGCCAGCACAGGGAATGGCAATCAGCCCCAGCATTTT CASTGNGNQPQHF
- TRBJ2-5 TRBV7-3 - TGTGCCAGCAGAACGGGGGAGACCCAGTACTTC CASRTGETQYF
TRBD1 TRBJ2-7 TRBV6-5 once TGTGCCAGCAGTTACCCCGGACAGGGGGAGTACGAGCAGTACTTC CASSYPGQGEYEQYF
TRBD1 TRBJ2-4 TRBV2 - TGTGCCAGCAGTAAGGACAGGACGAGACGAGTGGGCATTCAGTACTTC CASSKDRTRRVGIQYF
TRBD1 TRBJ1-5 TRBV30 - TGTGCCTGGGCGGACAGGGGGGATCAGCCCCAGCATTTT CAWADRGDQPQHF
- TRBJ1-3 TRBV7-9 - TGTGCCAGCAGGGAGGGGTCTACGGGAAACACCATATATTTT CASREGSTGNTIYF
- TRBJ2-7 TRBV29-1 few TGCAGCGTTCTCAGATTTCCCTCCTACGAGCAGTACTTC CSVLRFPSYEQYF
TRBD2 TRBJ2-1 TRBV6-1 - TGTGCCAGCAGTGCCAGCGGGAAGTACAATGAGCAGTTCTTC CASSASGKYNEQFF
- TRBJ1-1 TRBV7-9 - TGTGCCAGCAGCCCAAAGTTTCGACTAGGGGCTGAAGCTTTCTTT CASSPKFRLGAEAFF
- TRBJ2-7 TRBV9 - TGTGCCAGCAGCGTACAGGGATCCCCCTACGAGCAGTACTTC CASSVQGSPYEQYF